This TCR beta chain was identified in a study of T-cell memory formation after mild COVID-19. The CDR3 totals 13 residues. Per germline, CDR1 SQVTM and CDR2 ANQGSEA. The V end was cut by 5 bases, the J end by 4 bases, with 14 bases between. TCRdb reprocessed the 5' RACE reads with MiXCR, giving one entry per CDR3 protein. The data show around 530,000 distinct CDR3 sequences, with roughly 21% seen just once and approximately 8.4% held by the top ten. The genes are TRBV29-1 and TRBJ1-2, with TRBD1 as a possible D gene (6 bases). The sequence was collected from an adult woman who had mild COVID-19 (a few samples of this study predate the infection). Cell type and time point are not known. Input material: PBMCs or a T cell subset sorted from them (not recorded which). In DNA form, the CDR3 reads TGCAGCGTTAAAACGACAGGCTCCTATGGCTACACCTTC. Translation gives CSVKTTGSYGYTF.